The clone carrying this T cell receptor (beta chain) was seen more than once but under ten times. Antigen unknown. This CDR3 has 14 amino acids. Germline V gives CDR1 SGHKS, CDR2 YYEKEE (reference sequence). Trimming shortened V by 0 bases and J by 6 bases, and 10 bases separated the two germline ends. Preparation of the TCRbeta library used unique molecular identifiers. TCRdb re-analysed the PCR reads in MiXCR, keeping a single row per CDR3 protein. The sample shows a few hundred thousand distinct CDR3 sequences, 25% to 30% of them seen only once. This sample was included in a study of T-cell reconstitution after alpha-beta-depleted transplantation in children. Regarding the study as a whole: There were reportedly several hundred expanded graft clones from which alpha-beta T cells came about two months after transplant. It was newly produced T cells that mostly accounted for T-cell counts and diversity one year after transplant. High day-60 TCRbeta diversity in some patients came from surviving recipient T cells and thymic progenitors.

The chain carries TRBV5-5 and TRBJ1-5, with D perhaps TRBD1 (6 bases). The sample consisted of PBMCs, taken before TCRalphabeta/CD19-depleted stem cell transplant. This clonotype originated in a boy in the first two years of life with Wiskott-Aldrich syndrome, due to receive a stem cell transplant. CDR3 protein: CASSLGTVGQPQHF. CDR3 nucleotide sequence: TGTGCCAGCAGCTTGGGGACAGTGGGTCAGCCCCAGCATTTT. Based on the CDR3 plus reference TRBV5-5 and TRBJ1-5, the full variable domain is DAGVTQSPTHLIKTRGQQVTLRCSPISGHKSVSWYQQVLGQGPQFIFQYYEKEERGRGNFPDRFSARQFPNYSSELNVNALLLGDSALYLCASSLGTVGQPQHFGDGTRLSIL.